What follows are 25 T cell receptor beta chains derived from one specimen sequenced in a study of regulatory T cells in long-lasting Graves disease. For TCR beta, libraries came from iRepertoire HTBI primers and Arm-PCR of CDR3 regions. TCRdb called the multiplex PCR reads again in MiXCR, with one record for every CDR3 protein. The sample records about 330,000 distinct CDR3 sequences, about 17% being singletons. The time point was: newly diagnosed GD, antithyroid drugs for less than 3 months. Extracted RNA from PBMCs served as the source of the TCR library. These same records also appear under a second study, on T cells in Graves' hyperthyroidism and ophthalmopathy.

Sequencing used peripheral blood mononuclear cells (PBMCs), obtained at new diagnosis, from a patient treated with antithyroid drugs. Source of these receptors: a woman aged 18-29 years with Graves disease.

This clonotype was found many times. The V call is TRBV18, the J call TRBJ1-1; D gene ambiguous. The germline gives CDR1 KGHSH, CDR2 LQKENI. Between the trimmed V and J ends, which lost 2 bases and 10 bases, there was a span of 14 bases. The CDR3 totals 13 residues. CDR3 in DNA: TGTGCCAGCTCACCAAGCGACACCCGGGGAGCTTTCTTT. As protein: CASSPSDTRGAFF.

This clonotype was detected many times. This rearrangement joins TRBV6-5 to TRBJ2-3; TRBD1 matches 11 bases. V gave up 2 bases and J gave up 8 bases; unmatched junction bases: 6. The CDR3 is 15 residues long. Germline V CDR1 and CDR2: MNHEY, SVGAGI. The CDR3 bases are TGTGCCAGCAGTTACGTCGGGACAGGGGGGAGTACGCAGTATTTT. Translating it yields CASSYVGTGGSTQYF.

In its sample, this clonotype was seen many times. The V and J genes are TRBV9 and TRBJ1-1; D gene ambiguous. With 0 bases removed from V and 4 bases from J, the gap between germline ends came to 13 bases. The length of the CDR3 is 15 residues. Germline CDR1 reads SGDLS; CDR2 reads YYNGEE. The CDR3 DNA sequence: TGTGCCAGCAGCGTAGCCCCGGGTCAAGGCACTGAAGCTTTCTTT. Amino acid sequence: CASSVAPGQGTEAFF. The whole variable domain, remainder taken from reference TRBV9 and TRBJ1-1, is DSGVTQTPKHLITATGQRVTLRCSPRSGDLSVYWYQQSLDQGLQFLIQYYNGEERAKGNILERFSAQQFPDLHSELNLSSLELGDSALYFCASSVAPGQGTEAFFGQGTRLTVV.

CDR3 bases: TGTGCCAGTACTTATAGGACCGGGTTGAGAGAGACCCAGTACTTC. Its translation is CASTYRTGLRETQYF. The chain combines TRBV19 with TRBJ2-5; D ambiguous. The CDR3 has 15 amino acids. Germline CDR1 reads LNHDA; CDR2 reads SQIVND (reference sequence). The germline V and J ends were trimmed by 7 bases and 4 bases, with 19 bases remaining between them.

Of note for this clonotype: One base away lies a much larger clone, so this may be a sequencing read error. V gene TRBV27 combines with J gene TRBJ2-7, with no clear D. Per germline, CDR1 MNHEY and CDR2 SMNVEV (reference sequence). CDR3 length: 13 residues. The CDR3 bases are TGTGTCAGCAGTTTATCCGATACCTACGAGCAGTACTTC. The encoded protein is CVSSLSDTYEQYF.

This clonotype was seen a few times. The chain combines TRBV4-1 with TRBJ2-3; 10 bases are a match to TRBD2. The ends lost 3 bases at V and 2 bases at J; junction bases unmatched: 5. Germline V gene lookup returns CDR1 MGHRA and CDR2 YSYEKL. The CDR3 extends over 16 amino acids. The CDR3 reads CASSQQLAGHTDTQYF. The CDR3 nucleotides read TGCGCCAGCAGCCAGCAACTAGCGGGACACACAGATACGCAGTATTTT.

The rearrangement uses TRBV20-1 and TRBJ1-5; 8 bases agree with TRBD1. J gave up 5 bases and V 3 bases, and 9 bases lay outside the gene matches. CDR1 and CDR2 (germline): DFQATT, SNEGSKA (reference sequence). This CDR3 region has 15 residues. The CDR3 spells CSASHPPDRDQPQHF. The CDR3 nucleotides read TGCAGTGCTAGTCACCCGCCGGACAGGGATCAGCCCCAGCATTTT.

The V and J genes are TRBV19 and TRBJ2-1; D unresolved. V lost 10 bases and J 12 bases, leaving 19 bases between the germline ends. The CDR3 has 12 amino acids. Germline loops: CDR1 LNHDA, CDR2 SQIVND (reference sequence). The CDR3 region is CATKIWGMGQFF. Written as DNA, the CDR3 is TGTGCCACCAAGATTTGGGGAATGGGGCAGTTCTTC.

In its sample, this clonotype was seen many times. The chain employs TRBV10-3 and TRBJ2-3; maybe TRBD2 (6 bases). CDR3 length: 15 amino acids. The V end lost 3 bases, the J end lost 2 bases, and 12 bases lay between the germline ends. Germline values: CDR1 ENHRY, CDR2 SYGVKD. DNA of the CDR3: TGTGCCATCAGTGAATTGGCGGGATTCACAGATACGCAGTATTTT. Translating gives CAISELAGFTDTQYF.

This clonotype was recorded many times. The chain employs TRBV11-1 and TRBJ2-5; the match to TRBD2 covers 15 bases. This CDR3 spans 13 amino acids. The V gene's germline CDR1 is SGHAT and CDR2 FQDESV (reference sequence). Unmatched junction bases numbered 0, after V lost 8 bases and J lost 5 bases. CDR3 bases: TGTGCCAGCGGACTAGCGGGGGGGGAGACCCAGTACTTC. Translation: CASGLAGGETQYF.

This clonotype was picked up many times. This chain joins TRBV2 and TRBJ1-6; 11 bases match TRBD1. The CDR3 sequence is 15 residues long. Germline lookup yields CDR1 SNHLY and CDR2 FYNNEI. Trimming at V came to 7 bases and at J to 10 bases, leaving 9 bases not matched to a gene. As DNA, the CDR3 is TGTGCCAGCAAAACGGCGGGACAGGGGGGCTCACCCCTCCACTTT. As protein: CASKTAGQGGSPLHF.

This clonotype was picked up a small number of times. V usage is TRBV29-1 and J usage is TRBJ1-2; no definite D call. The germline CDR1 and CDR2 sequences are SQVTM and ANQGSEA. Trimming removed 4 bases at V and 1 base at J, with 10 bases between. The CDR3 loop spans 13 amino acids. The DNA for the CDR3 is TGCAGCGTTGGGTCGGGGAATAACTATGGCTACACCTTC. Protein sequence: CSVGSGNNYGYTF.

At least ten counts were recorded for this clonotype. The rearrangement uses TRBV10-3 and TRBJ1-1; D may be TRBD1 (5 bases). Germline CDR1 reads ENHRY; CDR2 reads SYGVKD. The CDR3 is 12 amino acids. V lost 8 bases and J 8 bases, leaving 15 bases between the germline ends. DNA for the CDR3: TGTGCCATCGGAGGGACCGGTCTAGAAGCTTTCTTT. Its protein product is CAIGGTGLEAFF.

This clonotype was observed at least ten times. This sequence joins TRBV30 and TRBJ2-1; 9 nucleotides agree with TRBD2. V gave up 3 bases and J gave up 7 bases; unmatched junction bases: 13. This CDR3 is built from 16 residues. CDR1 GTSNPN and CDR2 SVGIG come from the germline V gene (reference sequence). This CDR3 reads CAWSALAGRFRNEQFF. The CDR3 nucleotides read TGTGCCTGGAGCGCTCTAGCGGGGCGGTTCAGGAATGAGCAGTTCTTC.

This clonotype came up many times. Here the CDR3 DNA reads TGCAGTGCCCCTCCCCTGACTAGCGGGGGGTTAGATACGCAGTATTTT. It is translated as CSAPPLTSGGLDTQYF. V gene TRBV20-1 combines with J gene TRBJ2-3, with 13 bases matching TRBD2. The CDR3 runs to 16 residues. Germline-derived CDR1 and CDR2 are DFQATT and SNEGSKA (reference sequence). J was trimmed by 5 bases and V by 6 bases; bases with no gene match: 11.

This sequence joins TRBV19 and TRBJ2-1, with D possibly matching TRBD2 (6 bases). V was trimmed by 1 base and J by 10 bases, leaving 17 bases between them. CDR3 length: 15 amino acids. The germline gives CDR1 LNHDA, CDR2 SQIVND (reference sequence). CDR3 bases: TGTGCCAGTAGTATAGCGGAGGGGCTGGGGGAGGAGCAGTTCTTC. Protein product: CASSIAEGLGEEQFF.

As for this clonotype: A far larger clone is only one base removed, so a read error is likely. The V call is TRBV10-3, the J call TRBJ1-1; no reliable D call. CDR3 length: 15 residues. Per germline, CDR1 ENHRY and CDR2 SYGVKD. The V end lost 3 bases, the J end lost 4 bases, and 15 bases lay between the germline ends. CDR3 amino acids: CAISEAGEFGTEAFF. CDR3 nucleotide sequence: TGTGCCATCAGTGAAGCTGGGGAATTCGGCACTGAAGCTTTCTTT.

In its sample, this clonotype was seen a few times. The rearrangement uses TRBV5-8 and TRBJ1-5; D uncertain. From germline, CDR1 is SGHTS and CDR2 YDEGEE. Deletions cut 4 bases from V and 10 bases from J, with 12 bases between. The CDR3 is 12 residues long. CDR3 in amino acids: CASSQTWGPQHF. The CDR3 DNA sequence: TGTGCCAGCAGCCAAACCTGGGGTCCCCAGCATTTT.

In this sample, this clonotype turned up many times. The chain carries TRBV15 and TRBJ1-2; D is possibly TRBD1 (6 bases). CDR1 and CDR2 (germline): LNHNV, YYDKDF (reference sequence). V lost 0 bases and J 6 bases, leaving 14 bases between the germline ends. The CDR3 loop spans 15 amino acids. CDR3 in amino acids: CATSRDFRTEDGYTF. For the CDR3, the DNA is TGTGCCACCAGCAGAGATTTCAGGACAGAGGATGGCTACACCTTC.

The sample holds a few counts of this clonotype. The chain joins TRBV5-6 to TRBJ2-2; D not certain. Trimming removed 1 base at V and 0 bases at J, with 10 bases between. The V gene's germline CDR1 is SGHDT and CDR2 YYEEEE. The CDR3 consists of 16 residues. CDR3 protein: CASSLITAANTGELFF. CDR3 nucleotide sequence: TGTGCCAGCAGCTTGATAACAGCCGCGAACACCGGGGAGCTGTTTTTT.

This clonotype was detected many times. The chain has TRBV5-1 and TRBJ1-4; 8 bases align to TRBD1. This CDR3 contains 17 residues. J lost 4 bases, V lost 4 bases, and 12 bases had no gene match. Germline assignment: CDR1 SGHRS and CDR2 YFSETQ. In DNA form, the CDR3 reads TGCGCCAGCAGCCTGACAGGGGCCCCACCACTTAATGAAAAACTGTTTTTT. As protein: CASSLTGAPPLNEKLFF.

This clonotype was seen ten or more times. The CDR3 protein is CASTLDREGYEQYF. Written as DNA, the CDR3 is TGTGCCTCAACGTTGGACAGGGAGGGATACGAGCAGTACTTC. This chain uses TRBV6-1 with TRBJ2-7; TRBD1 is a possible D gene (8 bases). The germline CDR1 and CDR2 sequences are MNHNS and SASEGT. Trimming took 11 bases from V and 4 from J, leaving 21 bases between them. The CDR3 spans 14 residues.

At least ten counts were recorded for this clonotype. The chain joins TRBV5-5 to TRBJ2-1, with TRBD1 identical over 10 bases. The CDR3 has 13 residues. The V segment lost 5 bases and the J segment 7 bases; nucleotides outside the gene matches: 3. Germline-derived CDR1 and CDR2 are SGHKS and YYEKEE (reference sequence). The CDR3 DNA reads TGTGCCAGCAGTTGGGACAGGGGAAATGAGCAGTTCTTC. Protein sequence: CASSWDRGNEQFF.

Only one count was recorded for this clonotype. A read error is possible here, since a much larger clone lies one base away. The chain employs TRBV29-1 and TRBJ2-1, with 9 bases lining up with TRBD2. CDR3 size: 17 residues. After removal of 0 bases from V and 9 bases from J, the junction contained 15 bases not matched to a gene. The germline gives CDR1 SQVTM, CDR2 ANQGSEA. Written as DNA, the CDR3 is TGCAGCGTTGAAGATGGGGGAATAGCGGGAGTAGCTTCTGAGCAGTTCTTC. It specifies CSVEDGGIAGVASEQFF.

This clonotype turned up a few times. The chain employs TRBV15 and TRBJ2-3, with D maybe TRBD2 (5 bases). In germline, CDR1 is LNHNV, CDR2 YYDKDF (reference sequence). The length of the CDR3 is 14 residues. The V end was cut by 4 bases, the J end by 0 bases, with 8 bases between. Here the CDR3 reads CATSTSGSTDTQYF. The CDR3 DNA sequence: TGTGCCACCAGCACCAGCGGTAGCACAGATACGCAGTATTTT.